The source of this TCR beta chain is a study of CD8+ T cells in alopecia areata. The CDR3 consists of 16 residues. From germline, CDR1 is SGHNT and CDR2 YYREEE (reference sequence). Trimming pared 4 bases from V and 0 bases from J, leaving 11 bases between. Following RNA extraction, reverse transcription yielded cDNA that acted as the sequencing template. Profiling relied on immunoSEQ multiplex PCR, and the TCRdb table lists in-frame clones only, not all of them. The sample records over 200,000 clones, under 70% being singletons. Regarding treatment: oral pan-JAK inhibitor, 5-10 mg twice daily. The source was CD4+ T cells sorted from blood, collected at week 4, from a patient treated with tofacitinib. This chain links TRBV5-4 with TRBJ2-6; possible D gene TRBD2, 6 bases. The clonotype originates from a human donor with alopecia areata. The CDR3 sequence is CASSPGGSSGANVLTF. The CDR3 DNA is TGTGCCAGCAGCCCCGGGGGTTCCTCTGGGGCCAACGTCCTGACTTTC.